Listed below are T cell receptor beta chains from one sample, sequenced in a study of tumor-infiltrating lymphocytes in primary liver carcinoma. One entry per CDR3 protein, called by TCRdb with MiXCR from the multiplex PCR reads. Of 100,000 or so distinct CDR3 sequences listed, around 83% are singletons. The sequenced sample consisted of liver tumor tissue from sampling region 3. These receptors originate from a man aged 35 to 55 with primary liver carcinoma and hepatitis B virus infection. CDR3s include the opening cysteine and the closing phenylalanine or tryptophan. D genes are given only for firm matches. Clone size is shown for a subset of rows, as once, few, many or a class of expanded clone.

TRBV28	TRBD2	NA	TRBJ2-5	CTSSLGLAGETQYF	TGTACCAGTAGTCTGGGACTAGCGGGGGAGACCCAGTACTTC
TRBV18	NA	NA	TRBJ2-7	CASSLTDRFIREQYF	TGTGCCAGCTCACTCACCGACAGGTTTATCAGGGAGCAGTACTTC
TRBV6-6	NA	few	TRBJ1-5	CASIEGNGNKPQHF	TGTGCCAGTATAGAGGGAAACGGCAATAAGCCCCAGCATTTT
TRBV6-5	TRBD1	NA	TRBJ1-5	CASSSGQEGGQSQHF	TGTGCCAGCAGTTCGGGACAGGAAGGGGGACAGTCCCAGCACTTT
TRBV4-3	NA	NA	TRBJ1-6	CTSSPGQNSPLHF	TGCACCAGCAGCCCCGGACAGAATTCACCCCTACACTTT
TRBV7-3	NA	NA	TRBJ2-1	CASSLALSSYNEQFF	TGTGCCAGCAGCTTAGCCCTGAGCTCCTACAATGAGCAGTTCTTC
TRBV29-1	TRBD2	few	TRBJ2-2	CSVTTSANTGQLFF	TGCAGCGTTACGACTAGCGCGAACACCGGGCAGCTGTTTTTT
TRBV10-3	TRBD2	NA	TRBJ2-7	CVINEGTSGEYEQYF	TGTGTCATCAATGAGGGGACTAGCGGTGAATACGAGCAGTACTTC
TRBV29-1	NA	NA	TRBJ2-2	CSIGISAANTGELFF	TGCAGCATTGGGATTAGCGCAGCGAACACCGGGGAGCTGTTTTTT
TRBV30	NA	NA	TRBJ1-2	CAWASTGIANYSYTF	TGTGCCTGGGCTTCTACTGGGATCGCTAACTATAGCTACACCTTC
TRBV6-1	NA	NA	TRBJ2-3	CASNVQGNGADTQYF	TGTGCCAGTAATGTTCAGGGGAATGGAGCAGATACGCAGTATTTT
TRBV11-1	TRBD2	NA	TRBJ2-4	CAISFPGVSGTENIQYF	TGTGCCATCAGCTTTCCCGGGGTTAGCGGGACCGAAAACATTCAGTACTTC
TRBV11-3	NA	NA	TRBJ2-3	CASSLDPGVAQPQYF	TGTGCCAGCAGCTTAGATCCGGGAGTGGCGCAGCCCCAGTATTTT
TRBV4-3	NA	NA	TRBJ2-3	CASSQDLGGRDTDTQYF	TGCGCCAGCAGCCAAGATCTTGGGGGCCGGGACACAGATACGCAGTATTTT
TRBV6-6	NA	NA	TRBJ2-5	CASRGTGCFGETQYF	TGTGCCAGCAGGGGTACAGGGTGTTTCGGGGAGACCCAGTACTTC
TRBV29-1	NA	NA	TRBJ1-1	CSVRPSGRNTEALF	TGCAGTGTCCGCCCGTCCGGGAGAAACACTGAAGCTCTCTTT
TRBV6-1	NA	many	TRBJ2-6	CASSARDTISGANVLTF	TGTGCCAGCAGTGCCCGGGACACAATCTCTGGGGCCAACGTCCTGACTTTC
TRBV11-1	NA	NA	TRBJ1-1	CASSLERQSEAFF	TGTGCCAGCAGCTTAGAGCGGCAGTCTGAAGCTTTCTTT
TRBV11-3	TRBD2	NA	TRBJ2-7	CDRSPGEGDYKQYF	TGTGACAGAAGCCCTGGAGAAGGGGACTACAAGCAGTACTTC
TRBV6-5	NA	NA	TRBJ1-4	CVSSPAASTNEKLFF	TGTGTCAGCAGTCCCGCAGCGAGCACTAATGAAAAACTGTTTTTT
TRBV29-1	NA	medium-sized	TRBJ2-2	CSVAGSVGRTGELFF	TGCAGCGTTGCGGGGAGTGTAGGGCGAACCGGGGAGCTGTTTTTT
TRBV6-1	NA	many	TRBJ2-7	CASLRTELRYEQYF	TGTGCCAGCCTCAGGACGGAGTTAAGATACGAGCAGTACTTC
TRBV4-3	NA	NA	TRBJ2-3	CASSQEAPTRADTQYF	TGCGCCAGCAGCCAAGAGGCGCCGACTAGGGCGGATACGCAGTATTTT
TRBV29-1	TRBD1	NA	TRBJ2-3	CSVLTGSTDTQYF	TGCAGCGTACTGACAGGGAGCACAGATACGCAGTATTTT
TRBV4-3	TRBD1	once	TRBJ1-1	CDSSQGDRGRDTEAFF	TGCGACAGTAGCCAAGGTGACAGGGGAAGGGATACTGAAGCTTTCTTT
TRBV4-1	NA	NA	TRBJ1-2	CARSPSRDRGSYGYTF	TGCGCCAGGAGCCCGTCCCGGGATAGGGGGAGCTATGGCTACACCTTC
TRBV6-2/TRBV6-3	TRBD2	NA	TRBJ2-5	CANSQFRLAEETQYF	TGTGCCAACAGTCAATTCAGACTAGCGGAAGAGACCCAGTACTTC
TRBV12-3/TRBV12-4	TRBD1	few	TRBJ1-2	CASSPGQTYDYTF	TGTGCCAGCAGTCCGGGACAGACCTATGACTACACCTTC
TRBV11-2	NA	NA	TRBJ2-7	CASSYQTTAFEQYF	TGTGCCAGCAGCTACCAGACGACGGCCTTCGAGCAGTACTTC
TRBV6-5	TRBD1	NA	TRBJ2-1	CAIRSKGGPIRGEQFF	TGTGCCATTAGGTCTAAAGGGGGCCCGATTCGCGGTGAGCAGTTCTTC
TRBV29-1	NA	NA	TRBJ2-1	CRVLGQPHGAYNEQFF	TGCCGCGTTTTAGGACAGCCCCATGGGGCTTACAATGAGCAGTTCTTC
TRBV29-1	NA	NA	TRBJ1-1	CSVRPSNTEASF	TGTAGCGTTAGACCTTCAAACACTGAAGCTTCCTTT
TRBV29-1	TRBD2	NA	TRBJ2-6	CSVRGTSGSLSGANILTF	TGCAGCGTTAGAGGGACTAGCGGGAGCCTCTCTGGGGCCAACATCCTGACCTTC
TRBV11-2	TRBD1	once	TRBJ1-2	CVSSLYGRTGNYGYTF	TGTGTCAGCAGCTTATATGGCAGGACAGGGAACTATGGCTACACCTTC
TRBV28	TRBD1	NA	TRBJ2-7	CGTDRGSYEQYF	TGTGGCACCGACAGGGGGTCCTATGAGCAGTACTTC
TRBV10-1	NA	NA	TRBJ1-1	CASTDNFNTEAVF	TGCGCCAGTACGGACAATTTCAACACTGAAGCCGTCTTT
TRBV7-9	NA	many	TRBJ2-2	CASSFTTGELFF	TGTGCCAGCAGCTTTACGACCGGGGAGCTGTTTTTT